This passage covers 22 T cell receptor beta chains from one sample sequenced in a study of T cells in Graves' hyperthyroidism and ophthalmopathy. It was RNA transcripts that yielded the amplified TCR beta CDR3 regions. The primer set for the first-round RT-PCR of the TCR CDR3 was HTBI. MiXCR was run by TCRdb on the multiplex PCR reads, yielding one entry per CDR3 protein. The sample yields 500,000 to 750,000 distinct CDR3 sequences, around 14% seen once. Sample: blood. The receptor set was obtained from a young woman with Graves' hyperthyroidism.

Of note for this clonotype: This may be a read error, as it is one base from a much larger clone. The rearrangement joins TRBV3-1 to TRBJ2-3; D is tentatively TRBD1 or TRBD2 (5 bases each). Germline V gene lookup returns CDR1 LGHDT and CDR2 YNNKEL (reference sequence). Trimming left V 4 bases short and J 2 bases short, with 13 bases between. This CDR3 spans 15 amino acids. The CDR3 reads CASSLGDLTTDTQYF. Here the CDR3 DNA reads TGTGCCAGCAGCCTAGGGGACCTCACCACAGATACGCAGTATTTT.

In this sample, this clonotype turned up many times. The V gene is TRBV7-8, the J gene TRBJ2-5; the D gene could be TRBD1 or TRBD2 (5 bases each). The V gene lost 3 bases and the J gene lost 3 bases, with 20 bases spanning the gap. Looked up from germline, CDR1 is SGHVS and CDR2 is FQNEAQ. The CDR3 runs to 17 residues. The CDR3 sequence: CASSFIWGIRREETQYF. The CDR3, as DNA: TGTGCCAGCAGCTTTATATGGGGGATACGGCGAGAAGAGACCCAGTACTTC. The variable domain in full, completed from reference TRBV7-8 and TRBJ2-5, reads GAGVSQSPRYKVAKRGQDVALRCDPISGHVSLFWYQQALGQGPEFLTYFQNEAQLDKSGLPSDRFFAERPEGSVSTLKIQRTQQEDSAVYLCASSFIWGIRREETQYFGPGTRLLVL.

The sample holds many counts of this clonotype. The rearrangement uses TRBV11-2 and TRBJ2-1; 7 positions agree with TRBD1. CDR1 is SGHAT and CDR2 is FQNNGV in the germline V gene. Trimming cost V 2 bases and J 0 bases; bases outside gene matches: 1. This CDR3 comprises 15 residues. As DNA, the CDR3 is TGTGCCAGCAGCTTATACAGGGGCTCCTACAATGAGCAGTTCTTC. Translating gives CASSLYRGSYNEQFF.

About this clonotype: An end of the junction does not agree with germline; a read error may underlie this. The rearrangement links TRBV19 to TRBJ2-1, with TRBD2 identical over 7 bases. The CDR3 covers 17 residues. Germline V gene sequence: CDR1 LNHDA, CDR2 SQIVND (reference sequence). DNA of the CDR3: TGTGTCAGTAGGGCCCAGGGCAGCGGGACCACCTACAATGAGCAGTTCTTC. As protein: CVSRAQGSGTTYNEQFF.

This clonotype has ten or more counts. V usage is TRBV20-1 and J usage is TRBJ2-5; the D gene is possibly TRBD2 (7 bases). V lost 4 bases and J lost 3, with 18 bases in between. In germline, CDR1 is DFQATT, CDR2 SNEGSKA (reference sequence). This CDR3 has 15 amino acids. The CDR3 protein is CSATLGGATKETQYF. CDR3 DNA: TGCAGTGCTACACTAGGGGGGGCCACGAAAGAGACCCAGTACTTC.

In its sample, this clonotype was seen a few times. The CDR3 sequence: CASTGRTETQYF. The CDR3 nucleotides are TGCGCCAGCACGGGTCGGACAGAGACCCAGTACTTC. The gene calls are TRBV5-1 and TRBJ2-5; D is ambiguous. This CDR3 contains 12 residues. Germline loops: CDR1 SGHRS, CDR2 YFSETQ. The ends were cut back, 6 bases at V and 4 bases at J, with 10 bases in the middle. The complete variable domain, with remaining parts taken from reference TRBV5-1 and TRBJ2-5, reads KAGVTQTPRYLIKTRGQQVTLSCSPISGHRSVSWYQQTPGQGLQFLFEYFSETQRNKGNFPGRFSGRQFSNSRSEMNVSTLELGDSALYLCASTGRTETQYFGPGTRLLVL.

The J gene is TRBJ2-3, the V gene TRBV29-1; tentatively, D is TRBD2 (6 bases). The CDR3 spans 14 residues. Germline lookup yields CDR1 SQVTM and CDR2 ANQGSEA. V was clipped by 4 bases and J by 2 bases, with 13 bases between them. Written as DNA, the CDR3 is TGCAGCGTTGGTCCCGGGACTTCCACAGATACGCAGTATTTT. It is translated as CSVGPGTSTDTQYF.

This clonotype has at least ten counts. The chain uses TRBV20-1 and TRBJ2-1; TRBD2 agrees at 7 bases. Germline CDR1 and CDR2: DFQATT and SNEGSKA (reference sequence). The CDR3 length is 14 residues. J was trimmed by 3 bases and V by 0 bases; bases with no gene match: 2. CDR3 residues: CSARDRTSYNEQFF. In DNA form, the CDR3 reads TGCAGTGCTAGAGATCGGACTAGCTACAATGAGCAGTTCTTC.

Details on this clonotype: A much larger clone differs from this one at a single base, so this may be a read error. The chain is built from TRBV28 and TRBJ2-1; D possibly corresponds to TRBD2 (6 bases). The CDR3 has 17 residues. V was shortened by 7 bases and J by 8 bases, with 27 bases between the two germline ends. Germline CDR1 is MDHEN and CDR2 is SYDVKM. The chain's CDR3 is CASTLLPARAGEDEQFF. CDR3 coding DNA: TGTGCCAGCACCCTTCTGCCGGCGCGGGCCGGGGAGGATGAGCAGTTCTTC.

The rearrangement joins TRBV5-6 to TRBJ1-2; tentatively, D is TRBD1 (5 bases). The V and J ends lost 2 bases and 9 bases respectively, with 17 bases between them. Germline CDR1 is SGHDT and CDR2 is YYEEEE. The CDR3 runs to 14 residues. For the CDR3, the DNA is TGTGCCAGCAGCTTACGTGGCAGGGAGGATCGCTACACCTTC. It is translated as CASSLRGREDRYTF.

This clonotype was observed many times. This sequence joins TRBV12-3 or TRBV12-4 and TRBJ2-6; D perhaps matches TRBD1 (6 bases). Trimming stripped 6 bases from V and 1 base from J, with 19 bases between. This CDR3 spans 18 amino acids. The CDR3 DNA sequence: TGTGCCAGCAGCCCCCCTGACAGGAGTTGGTCTGGGGCCAACGTCCTGACTTTC. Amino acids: CASSPPDRSWSGANVLTF.

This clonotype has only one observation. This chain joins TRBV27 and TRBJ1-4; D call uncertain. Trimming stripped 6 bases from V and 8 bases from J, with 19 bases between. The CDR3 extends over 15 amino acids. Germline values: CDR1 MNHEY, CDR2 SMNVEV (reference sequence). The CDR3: CASSTIWGVDEKLFF. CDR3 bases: TGTGCCAGCAGCACAATCTGGGGAGTCGACGAAAAACTGTTTTTT. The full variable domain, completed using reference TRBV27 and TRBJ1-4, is EAQVTQNPRYLITVTGKKLTVTCSQNMNHEYMSWYRQDPGLGLRQIYYSMNVEVTDKGDVPEGYKVSRKEKRNFPLILESPSPNQTSLYFCASSTIWGVDEKLFFGSGTQLSVL.

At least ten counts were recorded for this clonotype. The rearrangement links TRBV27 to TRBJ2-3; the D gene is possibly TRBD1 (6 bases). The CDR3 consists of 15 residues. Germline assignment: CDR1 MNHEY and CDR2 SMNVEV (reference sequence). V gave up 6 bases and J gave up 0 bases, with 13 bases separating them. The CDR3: CASRIDRSSTDTQYF. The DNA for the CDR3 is TGTGCCAGCAGGATAGACAGGTCTAGCACAGATACGCAGTATTTT.

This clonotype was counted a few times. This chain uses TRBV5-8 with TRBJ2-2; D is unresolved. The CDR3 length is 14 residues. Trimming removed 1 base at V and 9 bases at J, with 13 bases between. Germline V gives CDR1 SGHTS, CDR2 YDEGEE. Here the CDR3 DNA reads TGTGCCAGCAGCTTGACGAGGATAGCACGGGAGCTGTTTTTT. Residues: CASSLTRIARELFF.

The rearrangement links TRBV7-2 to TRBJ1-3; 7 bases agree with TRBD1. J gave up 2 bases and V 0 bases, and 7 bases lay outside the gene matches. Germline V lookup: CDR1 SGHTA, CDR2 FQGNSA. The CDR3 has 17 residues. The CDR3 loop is CASSLAPPGGPGNTIYF. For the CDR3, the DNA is TGTGCCAGCAGCTTAGCTCCCCCAGGGGGTCCTGGAAACACCATATATTTT.

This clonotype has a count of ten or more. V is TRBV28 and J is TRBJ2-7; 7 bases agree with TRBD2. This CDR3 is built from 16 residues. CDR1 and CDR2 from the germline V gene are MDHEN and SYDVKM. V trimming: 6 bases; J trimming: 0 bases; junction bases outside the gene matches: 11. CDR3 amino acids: CASRASGRLSSYEQYF. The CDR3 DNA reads TGTGCCAGCAGGGCTAGCGGACGACTGAGCTCCTACGAGCAGTACTTC.

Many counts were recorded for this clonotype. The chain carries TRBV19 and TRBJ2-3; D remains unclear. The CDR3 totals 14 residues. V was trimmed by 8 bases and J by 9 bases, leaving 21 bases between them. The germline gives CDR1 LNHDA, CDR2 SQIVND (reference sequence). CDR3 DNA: TGTGCCAGTGGTAGATCCGCGGCGAACCCCACGCAGTATTTT. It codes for CASGRSAANPTQYF.

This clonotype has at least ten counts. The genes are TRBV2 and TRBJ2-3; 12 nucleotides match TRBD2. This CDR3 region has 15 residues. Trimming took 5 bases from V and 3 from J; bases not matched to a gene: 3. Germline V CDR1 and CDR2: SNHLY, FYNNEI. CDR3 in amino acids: CASSRLAGVTDTQYF. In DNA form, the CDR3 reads TGTGCCAGCAGTAGACTAGCGGGAGTTACAGATACGCAGTATTTT. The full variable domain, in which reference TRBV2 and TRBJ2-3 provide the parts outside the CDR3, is EPEVTQTPSHQVTQMGQEVILRCVPISNHLYFYWYRQILGQKVEFLVSFYNNEISEKSEIFDDQFSVERPDGSNFTLKIRSTKLEDSAMYFCASSRLAGVTDTQYFGPGTRLTVL.

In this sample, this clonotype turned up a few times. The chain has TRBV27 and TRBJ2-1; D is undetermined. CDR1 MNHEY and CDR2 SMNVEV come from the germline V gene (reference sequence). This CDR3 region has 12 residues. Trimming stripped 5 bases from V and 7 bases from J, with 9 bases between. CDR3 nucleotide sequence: TGTGCCAGCAGTCATAGGATGAATGAGCAGTTCTTC. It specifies CASSHRMNEQFF.

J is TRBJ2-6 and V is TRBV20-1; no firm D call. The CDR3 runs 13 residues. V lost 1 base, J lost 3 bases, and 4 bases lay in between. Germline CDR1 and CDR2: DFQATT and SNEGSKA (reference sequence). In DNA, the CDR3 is TGCAGTGCTAGAGGTCTTGGGGCCAACGTCCTGACTTTC. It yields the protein CSARGLGANVLTF.

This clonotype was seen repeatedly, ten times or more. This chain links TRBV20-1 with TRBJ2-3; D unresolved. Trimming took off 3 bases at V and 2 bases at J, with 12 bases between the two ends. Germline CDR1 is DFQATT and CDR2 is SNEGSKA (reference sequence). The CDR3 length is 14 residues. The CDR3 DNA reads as TGCAGTGCTAGTTTTGCAGGATTCACAGATACGCAGTATTTT. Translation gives CSASFAGFTDTQYF.

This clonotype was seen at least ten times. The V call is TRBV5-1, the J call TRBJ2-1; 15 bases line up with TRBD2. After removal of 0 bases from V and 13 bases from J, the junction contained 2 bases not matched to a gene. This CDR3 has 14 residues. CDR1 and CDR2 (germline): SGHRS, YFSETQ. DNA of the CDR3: TGCGCCAGCAGCTTGGGGACTAGCGGGAGGGATCAGTTCTTC. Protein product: CASSLGTSGRDQFF. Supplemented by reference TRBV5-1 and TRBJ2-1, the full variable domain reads KAGVTQTPRYLIKTRGQQVTLSCSPISGHRSVSWYQQTPGQGLQFLFEYFSETQRNKGNFPGRFSGRQFSNSRSEMNVSTLELGDSALYLCASSLGTSGRDQFFGPGTRLTVL.